These T cell receptor beta chains were read from a single sample in a study of human T cells and chemical hapten exposure. TCRdb ran MiXCR on the RACE reads and lists one entry per CDR3 protein. This table has 120,000 or so distinct CDR3 sequences, 11% appearing once. The starting material was whole blood, obtained in connection with sensitization to the hapten diphenylcyclopropenone (DPC). These receptors came from a woman between 50 and 59 years old with alopecia areata. Some clones in this sample may be carry-over from other donors' samples. The conserved cysteine and the conserved F or W are not part of the CDR3 here. Each record gives: CDR3 length, V gene, J gene, clone size, CDR3 protein. The listing skips clone size in some rows; elsewhere it reads once, few, many or a size class.

len: 11
v_gene: TRBV10-3
j_gene: TRBJ2-7
abundance: few
CDR3aa: AISDGGAYEQY

len: 13
v_gene: TRBV4-3
j_gene: TRBJ1-1
abundance: many
CDR3aa: ASSQDSRPNTEAF

len: 14
v_gene: TRBV2
j_gene: TRBJ2-1
abundance: -
CDR3aa: ASSEAAGGFYNEQF

len: 13
v_gene: TRBV13
j_gene: TRBJ1-6
abundance: -
CDR3aa: ASSPLGGGDSPLH

len: 14
v_gene: TRBV5-1
j_gene: TRBJ1-1
abundance: many
CDR3aa: ASSLTGAMGKTEAF

len: 13
v_gene: TRBV7-9
j_gene: TRBJ2-7
abundance: many
CDR3aa: ASSWGGQGPYEQY

len: 13
v_gene: TRBV7-2
j_gene: TRBJ1-3
abundance: few
CDR3aa: ASSLGRASGNTIY

len: 8
v_gene: TRBV29-1
j_gene: TRBJ1-5
abundance: -
CDR3aa: SARGQPQH

len: 14
v_gene: TRBV7-9
j_gene: TRBJ2-1
abundance: -
CDR3aa: ASSSEQGMSYNEQF

len: 13
v_gene: TRBV9
j_gene: TRBJ2-7
abundance: few
CDR3aa: ASSVAVAGVYEQY

len: 13
v_gene: TRBV20-1
j_gene: TRBJ1-4
abundance: few
CDR3aa: SARKGGATNEKLF

len: 9
v_gene: TRBV5-5
j_gene: TRBJ2-7
abundance: few
CDR3aa: ASSLEYGRN

len: 10
v_gene: TRBV6-6
j_gene: TRBJ2-7
abundance: many
CDR3aa: ASTSGTGEQY

len: 10
v_gene: TRBV7-9
j_gene: TRBJ2-7
abundance: -
CDR3aa: ASSSGQGSCY

len: 10
v_gene: TRBV20-1
j_gene: TRBJ2-5
abundance: -
CDR3aa: SASGSEETQY

len: 13
v_gene: TRBV3-1
j_gene: TRBJ2-1
abundance: -
CDR3aa: ASSQGQGFYNEQF

len: 13
v_gene: TRBV2
j_gene: TRBJ2-7
abundance: -
CDR3aa: ASSRGTSSSYEQY

len: 13
v_gene: TRBV7-2
j_gene: TRBJ2-1
abundance: few
CDR3aa: ASSLDAGLHNEQF

len: 12
v_gene: TRBV6-2/TRBV6-3
j_gene: TRBJ1-5
abundance: many
CDR3aa: ASSYWAVGEPQH

len: 14
v_gene: TRBV18
j_gene: TRBJ2-7
abundance: many
CDR3aa: ASSPQTPGGLYEQY

len: 13
v_gene: TRBV5-4
j_gene: TRBJ2-3
abundance: -
CDR3aa: ASSLDLGGTDTQY

len: 13
v_gene: TRBV6-5
j_gene: TRBJ1-1
abundance: once
CDR3aa: ASSYSRGSNTEAF

len: 13
v_gene: TRBV6-5
j_gene: TRBJ2-7
abundance: -
CDR3aa: ASSYSGGASYEQY

len: 16
v_gene: TRBV10-3
j_gene: TRBJ2-6
abundance: -
CDR3aa: AISDWDRGSSGANVLT

len: 15
v_gene: TRBV20-1
j_gene: TRBJ2-7
abundance: few
CDR3aa: SARDPSSERVPYEQY